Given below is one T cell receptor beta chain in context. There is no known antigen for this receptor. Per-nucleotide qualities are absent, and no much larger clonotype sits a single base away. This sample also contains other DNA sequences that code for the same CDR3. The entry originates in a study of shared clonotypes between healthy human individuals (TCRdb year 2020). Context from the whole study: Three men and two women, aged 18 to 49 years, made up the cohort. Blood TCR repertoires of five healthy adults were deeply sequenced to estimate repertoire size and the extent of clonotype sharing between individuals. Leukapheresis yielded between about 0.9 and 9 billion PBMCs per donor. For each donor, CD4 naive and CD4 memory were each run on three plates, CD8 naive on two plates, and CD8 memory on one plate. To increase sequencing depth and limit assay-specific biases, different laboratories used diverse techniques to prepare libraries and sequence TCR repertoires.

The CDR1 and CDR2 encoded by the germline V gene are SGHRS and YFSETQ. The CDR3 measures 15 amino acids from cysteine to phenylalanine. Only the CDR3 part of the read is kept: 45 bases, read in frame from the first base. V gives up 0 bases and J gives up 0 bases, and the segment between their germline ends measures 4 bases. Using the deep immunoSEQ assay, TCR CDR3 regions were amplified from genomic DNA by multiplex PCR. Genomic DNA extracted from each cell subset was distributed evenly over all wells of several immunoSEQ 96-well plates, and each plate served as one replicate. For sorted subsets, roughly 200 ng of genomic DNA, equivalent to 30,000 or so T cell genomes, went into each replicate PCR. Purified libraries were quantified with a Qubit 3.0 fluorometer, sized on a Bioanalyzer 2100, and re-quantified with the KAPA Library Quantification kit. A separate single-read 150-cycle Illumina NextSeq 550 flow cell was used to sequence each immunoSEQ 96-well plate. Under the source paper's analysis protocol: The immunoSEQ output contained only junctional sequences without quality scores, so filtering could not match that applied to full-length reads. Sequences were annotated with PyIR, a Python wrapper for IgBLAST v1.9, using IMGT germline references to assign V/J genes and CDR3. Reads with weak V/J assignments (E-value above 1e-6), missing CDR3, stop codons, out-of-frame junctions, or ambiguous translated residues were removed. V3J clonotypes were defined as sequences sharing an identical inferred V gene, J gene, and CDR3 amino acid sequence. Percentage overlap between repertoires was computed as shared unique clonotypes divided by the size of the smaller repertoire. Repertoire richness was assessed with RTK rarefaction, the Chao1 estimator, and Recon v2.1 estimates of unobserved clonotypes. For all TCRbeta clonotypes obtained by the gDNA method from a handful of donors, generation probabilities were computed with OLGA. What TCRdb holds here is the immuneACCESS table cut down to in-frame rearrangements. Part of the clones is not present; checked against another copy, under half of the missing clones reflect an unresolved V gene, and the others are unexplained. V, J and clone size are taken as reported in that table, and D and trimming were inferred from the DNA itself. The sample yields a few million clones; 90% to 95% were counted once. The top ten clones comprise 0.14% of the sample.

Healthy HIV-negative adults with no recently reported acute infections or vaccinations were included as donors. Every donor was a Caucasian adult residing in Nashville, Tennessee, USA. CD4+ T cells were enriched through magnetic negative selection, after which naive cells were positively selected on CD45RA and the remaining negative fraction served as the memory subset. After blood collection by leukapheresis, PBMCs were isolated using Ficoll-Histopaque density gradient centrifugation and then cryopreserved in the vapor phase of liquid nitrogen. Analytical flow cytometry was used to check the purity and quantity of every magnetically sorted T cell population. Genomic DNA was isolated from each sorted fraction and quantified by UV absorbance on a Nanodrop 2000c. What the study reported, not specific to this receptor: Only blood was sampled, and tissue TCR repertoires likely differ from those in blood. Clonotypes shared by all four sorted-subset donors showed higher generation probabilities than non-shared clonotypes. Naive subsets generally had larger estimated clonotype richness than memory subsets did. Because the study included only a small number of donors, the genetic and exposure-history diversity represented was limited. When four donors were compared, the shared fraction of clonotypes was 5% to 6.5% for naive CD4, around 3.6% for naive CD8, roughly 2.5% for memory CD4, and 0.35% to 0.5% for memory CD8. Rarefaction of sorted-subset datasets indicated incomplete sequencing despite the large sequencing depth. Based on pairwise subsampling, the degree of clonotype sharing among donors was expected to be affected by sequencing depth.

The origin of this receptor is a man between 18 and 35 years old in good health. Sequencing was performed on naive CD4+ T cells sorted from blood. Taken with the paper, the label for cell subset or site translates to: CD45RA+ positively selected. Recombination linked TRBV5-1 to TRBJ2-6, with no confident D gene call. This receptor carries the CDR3 CASSLGDSGANVLTF. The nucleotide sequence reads TGCGCCAGCAGCTTGGGCGACTCTGGGGCCAACGTCCTGACTTTC.